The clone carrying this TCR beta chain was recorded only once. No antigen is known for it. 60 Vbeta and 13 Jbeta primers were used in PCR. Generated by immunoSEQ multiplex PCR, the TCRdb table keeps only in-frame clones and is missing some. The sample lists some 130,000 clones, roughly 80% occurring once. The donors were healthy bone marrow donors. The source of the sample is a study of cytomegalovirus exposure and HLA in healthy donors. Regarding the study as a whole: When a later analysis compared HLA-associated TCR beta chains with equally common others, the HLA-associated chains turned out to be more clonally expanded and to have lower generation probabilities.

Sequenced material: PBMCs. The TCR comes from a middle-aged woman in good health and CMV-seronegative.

For the CDR3, the DNA is TGTGCCAGTAGTGGGGCACAGAACACTGAAGCTTTCTTT. Translated, it gives CASSGAQNTEAFF. The chain employs TRBV6-6 and TRBJ1-1; possibly TRBD1 for D (5 bases). This CDR3 contains 13 residues. V was cut by 9 bases and J by 1 base, with 12 bases left in between. CDR1 is MNHNY, CDR2 SVGAGI, per germline (reference sequence).